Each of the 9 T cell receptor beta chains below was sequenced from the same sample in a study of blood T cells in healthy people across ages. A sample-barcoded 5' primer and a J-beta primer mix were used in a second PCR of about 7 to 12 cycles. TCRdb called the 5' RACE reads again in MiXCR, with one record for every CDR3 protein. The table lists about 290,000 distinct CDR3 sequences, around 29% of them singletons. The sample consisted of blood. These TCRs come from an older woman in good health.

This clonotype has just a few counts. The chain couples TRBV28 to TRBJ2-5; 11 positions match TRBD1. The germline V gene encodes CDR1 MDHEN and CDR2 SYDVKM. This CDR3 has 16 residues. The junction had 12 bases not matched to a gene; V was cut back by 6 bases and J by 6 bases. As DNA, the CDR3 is TGTGCCAGCAGCTCCTCCGGGACAGGGGGTCTCAAGACCCAGTACTTC. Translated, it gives CASSSSGTGGLKTQYF.

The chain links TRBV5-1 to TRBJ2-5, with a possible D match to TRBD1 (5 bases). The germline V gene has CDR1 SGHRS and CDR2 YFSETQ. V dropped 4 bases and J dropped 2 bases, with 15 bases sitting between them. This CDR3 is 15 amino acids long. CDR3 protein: CASSIAAGRQETQYF. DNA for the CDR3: TGCGCCAGCAGCATCGCCGCAGGGCGGCAAGAGACCCAGTACTTC.

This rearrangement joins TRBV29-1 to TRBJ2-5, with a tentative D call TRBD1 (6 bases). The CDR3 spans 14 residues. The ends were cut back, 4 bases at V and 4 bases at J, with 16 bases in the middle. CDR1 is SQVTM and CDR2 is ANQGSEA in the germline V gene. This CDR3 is CSVVGQGLGETQYF. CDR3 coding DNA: TGCAGCGTTGTAGGTCAGGGGCTGGGAGAGACCCAGTACTTC.

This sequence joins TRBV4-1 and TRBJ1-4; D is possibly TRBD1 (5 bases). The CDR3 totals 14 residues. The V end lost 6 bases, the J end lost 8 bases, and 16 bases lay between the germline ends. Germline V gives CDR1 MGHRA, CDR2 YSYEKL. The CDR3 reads CASSFSGTAEKLFF. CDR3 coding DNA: TGCGCCAGCAGTTTTTCCGGGACGGCCGAAAAACTGTTTTTT.

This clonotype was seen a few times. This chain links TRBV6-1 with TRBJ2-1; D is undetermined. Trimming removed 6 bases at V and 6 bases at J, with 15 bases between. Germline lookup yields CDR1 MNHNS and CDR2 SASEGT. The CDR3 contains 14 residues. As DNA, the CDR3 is TGTGCCAGCAGCCCTCCTAGTGGGCCCAATGAGCAGTTCTTC. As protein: CASSPPSGPNEQFF.

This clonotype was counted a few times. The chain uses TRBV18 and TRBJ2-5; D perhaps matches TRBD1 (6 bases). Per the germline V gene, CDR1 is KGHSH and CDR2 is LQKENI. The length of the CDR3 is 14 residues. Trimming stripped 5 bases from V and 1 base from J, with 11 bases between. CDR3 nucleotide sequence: TGTGCCAGCTCAGAAGGACAGTTCCAAGAGACCCAGTACTTC. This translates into CASSEGQFQETQYF. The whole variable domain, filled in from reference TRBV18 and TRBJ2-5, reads NAGVMQNPRHLVRRRGQEARLRCSPMKGHSHVYWYRQLPEEGLKFMVYLQKENIIDESGMPKERFSAEFPKEGPSILRIQQVVRGDSAAYFCASSEGQFQETQYFGPGTRLLVL.

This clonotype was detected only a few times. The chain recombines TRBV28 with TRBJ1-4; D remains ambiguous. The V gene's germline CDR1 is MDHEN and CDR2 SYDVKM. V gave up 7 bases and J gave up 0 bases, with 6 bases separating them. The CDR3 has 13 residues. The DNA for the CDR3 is TGTGCCAGCACACGGGCAACTAATGAAAAACTGTTTTTT. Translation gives CASTRATNEKLFF.

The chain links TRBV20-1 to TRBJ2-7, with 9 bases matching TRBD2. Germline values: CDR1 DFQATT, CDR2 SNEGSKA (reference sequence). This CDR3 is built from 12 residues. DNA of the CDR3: TGCAGGGGAGCGGGAGGCGGGGACGAGCAGTACTTC. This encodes CRGAGGGDEQYF.

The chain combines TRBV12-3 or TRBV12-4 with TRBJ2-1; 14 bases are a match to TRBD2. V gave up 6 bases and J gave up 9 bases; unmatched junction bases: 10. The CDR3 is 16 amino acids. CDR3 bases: TGTGCCAGCAGAACCGGGACTAGCGGGAGAGGTGGTGAGCAGTTCTTC. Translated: CASRTGTSGRGGEQFF.